The 10 T cell receptor beta chains listed next were all sequenced from one sample in a study of cytomegalovirus exposure and HLA in healthy donors. The PCR was carried out with 60 Vbeta primers and 13 Jbeta primers. Profiling relied on immunoSEQ multiplex PCR, and the TCRdb table lists in-frame clones only, not all of them. Of 75,000 to 90,000 clones listed, 85% are singletons. Sequenced: PBMCs. These receptors were obtained from a man between 40 and 49 years old in good health and CMV-seropositive.

This clone has more than one count but fewer than ten. The chain employs TRBV30 and TRBJ2-3; 10 bases align to TRBD2. This CDR3 spans 16 amino acids. Germline lookup yields CDR1 GTSNPN and CDR2 SVGIG (reference sequence). J lost 5 bases, V lost 8 bases, and 16 bases had no gene match. CDR3 residues: CAHAGGSSGGGDTQYF. The CDR3 DNA reads as TGTGCCCACGCTGGGGGTTCTAGCGGGGGTGGAGATACGCAGTATTTT.

CDR3 bases: TGTGCCAGCAGCGTAGCCGGACAGGCCTACGAGCAGTACTTC. Its protein is CASSVAGQAYEQYF. This chain connects TRBV9 to TRBJ2-7; 7 nucleotides line up with TRBD1. Germline CDR1 reads SGDLS; CDR2 reads YYNGEE. The junction had 2 bases not matched to a gene; V was cut back by 0 bases and J by 2 bases. The CDR3 runs to 14 residues.

This chain joins TRBV4-2 and TRBJ2-7, with D possibly being TRBD1 (5 bases). CDR1 is LGHNA and CDR2 is YNFKEQ in the germline V gene. V lost 0 bases and J lost 3, with 12 bases in between. CDR3 size: 15 residues. The CDR3 DNA follows: TGTGCCAGCAGCCAAGATAGAGACAGCCACTACGAGCAGTACTTC. Translation gives CASSQDRDSHYEQYF.

This clone is a singleton in its sample. The chain links TRBV25-1 to TRBJ1-3, with TRBD1 identical over 9 bases. Germline V lookup: CDR1 MGHDK, CDR2 SYGVNS. V shed 6 bases, J shed 0 bases, and the junction held 6 bases outside the gene matches. The CDR3 is made up of 16 amino acids. DNA for the CDR3: TGTGCCAGCAGAGGGACAGGGACCAGCTCTGGAAACACCATATATTTT. This sequence encodes CASRGTGTSSGNTIYF.

V gene TRBV19 combines with J gene TRBJ2-5, with 8 bases lining up with TRBD1. CDR1 and CDR2 from the germline V gene are LNHDA and SQIVND (reference sequence). The trim removed 9 bases at V and 1 base at J, leaving 10 bases unmatched. The CDR3 is made up of 15 amino acids. CDR3 residues: CASEAGTGVQETQYF. DNA for the CDR3: TGTGCCAGCGAGGCCGGGACAGGAGTCCAAGAGACCCAGTACTTC.

V is TRBV19 and J is TRBJ1-6; D is perhaps TRBD1 (6 bases). The germline CDR1 and CDR2 sequences are LNHDA and SQIVND (reference sequence). V lost 4 bases to trimming and J lost 3 bases, with 10 bases between them. This CDR3 contains 15 residues. DNA of the CDR3: TGTGCCAGTAGTACAGGGACATTCTATAATTCACCCCTCCACTTT. Its translation: CASSTGTFYNSPLHF.

This rearrangement joins TRBV5-1 to TRBJ2-3, with 12 positions matching TRBD1. The germline V gene encodes CDR1 SGHRS and CDR2 YFSETQ. With V trimmed by 4 bases and J by 0 bases, 6 bases remained unmatched. This CDR3 contains 17 residues. The CDR3 region is CASSTGTGGRSTDTQYF. In DNA, the CDR3 is TGCGCCAGCAGCACCGGGACAGGGGGCAGGAGCACAGATACGCAGTATTTT.

This rearrangement joins TRBV7-3 to TRBJ2-1; 8 bases match TRBD2. The V and J ends lost 1 base and 3 bases, in that order; junction bases with no gene match: 11. Per the germline V gene, CDR1 is SGHTA and CDR2 is FQGTGA. The CDR3 extends over 18 amino acids. Here the CDR3 reads CASSLKGGGTHNYNEQFF. DNA for the CDR3: TGTGCCAGCAGCTTAAAGGGCGGGGGGACTCACAACTACAATGAGCAGTTCTTC.

This rearrangement joins TRBV6-1 to TRBJ1-2; the match to TRBD1 covers 10 bases. Trimming took 5 bases from V and 4 from J; bases not matched to a gene: 4. The CDR3 contains 14 residues. The V gene's germline CDR1 is MNHNS and CDR2 SASEGT. The CDR3 protein is CASSKGQGTYGYTF. The DNA of the CDR3 is TGTGCCAGCAGTAAGGGACAGGGGACCTATGGCTACACCTTC.

The rearrangement links TRBV5-4 to TRBJ2-7, with TRBD2 matching 10 bases. With 3 bases clipped from V and 4 bases from J, the junction kept 7 bases outside the gene matches. The CDR3 spans 15 residues. CDR1 SGHNT and CDR2 YYREEE come from the germline V gene (reference sequence). The CDR3, as DNA: TGTGCCAGCAGCTCTAGCGGGAGCGAACGGTACGAGCAGTACTTC. This gives the protein CASSSSGSERYEQYF.